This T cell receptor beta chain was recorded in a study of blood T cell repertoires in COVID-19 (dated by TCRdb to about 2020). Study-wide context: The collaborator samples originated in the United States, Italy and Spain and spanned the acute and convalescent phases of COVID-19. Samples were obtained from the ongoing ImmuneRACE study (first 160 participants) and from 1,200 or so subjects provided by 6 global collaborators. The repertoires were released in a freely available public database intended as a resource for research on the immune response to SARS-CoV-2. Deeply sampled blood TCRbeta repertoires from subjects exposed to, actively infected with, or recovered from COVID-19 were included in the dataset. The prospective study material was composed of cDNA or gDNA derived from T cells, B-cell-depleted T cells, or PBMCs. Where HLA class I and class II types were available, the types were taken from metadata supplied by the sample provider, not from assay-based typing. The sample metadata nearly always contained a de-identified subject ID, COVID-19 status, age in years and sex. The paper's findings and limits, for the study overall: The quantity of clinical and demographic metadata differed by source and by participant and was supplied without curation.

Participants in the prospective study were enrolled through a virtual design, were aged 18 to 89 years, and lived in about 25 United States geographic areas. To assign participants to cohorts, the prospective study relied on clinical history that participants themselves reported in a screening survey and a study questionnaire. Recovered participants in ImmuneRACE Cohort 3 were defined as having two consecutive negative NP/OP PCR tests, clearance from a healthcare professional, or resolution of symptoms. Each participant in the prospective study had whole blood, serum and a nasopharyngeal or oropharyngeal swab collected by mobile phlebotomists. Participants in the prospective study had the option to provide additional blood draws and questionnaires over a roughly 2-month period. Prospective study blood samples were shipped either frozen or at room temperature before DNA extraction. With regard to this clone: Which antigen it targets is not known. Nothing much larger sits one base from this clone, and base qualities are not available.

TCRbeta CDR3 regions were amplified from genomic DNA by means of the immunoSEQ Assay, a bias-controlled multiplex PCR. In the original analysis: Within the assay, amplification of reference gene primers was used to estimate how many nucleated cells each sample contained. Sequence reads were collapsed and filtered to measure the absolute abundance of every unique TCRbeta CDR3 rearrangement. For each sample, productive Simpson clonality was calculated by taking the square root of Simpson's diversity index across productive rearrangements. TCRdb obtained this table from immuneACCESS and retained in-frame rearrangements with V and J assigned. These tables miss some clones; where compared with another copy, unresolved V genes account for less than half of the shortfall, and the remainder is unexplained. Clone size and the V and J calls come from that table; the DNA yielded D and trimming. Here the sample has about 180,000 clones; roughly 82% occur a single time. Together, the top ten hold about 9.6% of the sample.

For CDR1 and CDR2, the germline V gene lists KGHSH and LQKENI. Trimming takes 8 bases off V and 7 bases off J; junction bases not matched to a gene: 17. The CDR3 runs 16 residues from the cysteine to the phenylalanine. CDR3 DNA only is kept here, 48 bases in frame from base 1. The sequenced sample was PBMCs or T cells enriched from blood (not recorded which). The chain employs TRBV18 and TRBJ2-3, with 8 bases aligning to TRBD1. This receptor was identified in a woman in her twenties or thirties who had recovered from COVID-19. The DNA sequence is TGTGCCAGCACGATGCAGGGGGCTCACTCGTCACATACGCAGTATTTT. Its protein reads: CASTMQGAHSSHTQYF.